Given below is one T cell receptor (beta chain) in context. Antigen unknown. The data were obtained in a study of immune cell composition in non-small cell lung cancer. In the study overall: Tumours were mainly lung adenocarcinoma or squamous cell carcinoma.

The study's findings and limits: Lung adenocarcinomas had lower top 10 clone scores and clonality than squamous tumours.

CDR3 length: 15 residues. The V gene's germline CDR1 is SGDLS and CDR2 YYNGEE. The V gene lost 1 base and the J gene lost 6 bases, with 14 bases spanning the gap. Here immunoSEQ multiplex PCR was the method, and the copy in TCRdb shows in-frame clones only, minus some. This table holds 1,800 or so clones, approximately 82% found once. V usage is TRBV9 and J usage is TRBJ2-1; D possibly corresponds to TRBD2 (6 bases). The TCR sequence derives from a human donor with non-small cell lung cancer. Sequenced: lung tumor tissue. In DNA, the CDR3 is TGTGCCAGCAGCGTAAGGGACTCTATACGCAATGAGCAGTTCTTC. Residues: CASSVRDSIRNEQFF.